Listed below are T cell receptor beta chains from one sample, sequenced in a study of blood T cell repertoires in COVID-19. Produced via immunoSEQ multiplex PCR; TCRdb's table is partial and in-frame only. The sample records around 60,000 clones, 60% to 80% being singletons. Sequencing input: peripheral blood. The receptors stem from a man older than 75 with active or convalescent COVID-19. Both conserved end residues are part of each CDR3. Fields, in order: J gene, V gene, CDR3 protein.

J: TRBJ1-3; V: TRBV20-1; CDR3: CSASPTGGSSGNTIYF
J: TRBJ1-5; V: TRBV7-9; CDR3: CASSSGGGPQPQHF
J: TRBJ2-5; V: TRBV30; CDR3: CAWAGQGETQYF
J: TRBJ1-6; V: TRBV7-6; CDR3: CASSLWTGNSPLHF
J: TRBJ2-7; V: TRBV9; CDR3: CASSVETSPMGEQYF
J: TRBJ2-7; V: TRBV7-2; CDR3: CASSPSPYEQYF
J: TRBJ1-2; V: TRBV7-6; CDR3: CASSEQTGGGYTF
J: TRBJ2-3; V: TRBV7-9; CDR3: CASSPGADTQYF
J: TRBJ2-2; V: TRBV5-1; CDR3: CASSFGGSGSANTGELFF
J: TRBJ1-1; V: TRBV7-9; CDR3: CASSRRAEAFF
J: TRBJ1-2; V: TRBV9; CDR3: CASTQQGEGGYTF
J: TRBJ2-3; V: TRBV7-9; CDR3: CASSLDRYTDTQYF
J: TRBJ1-1; V: TRBV18; CDR3: CASSPMLEQGGNGAFF
J: TRBJ2-7; V: TRBV5-1; CDR3: CASSANPGTGNSEQYF
J: TRBJ2-7; V: TRBV7-9; CDR3: CASSTSGGRDEQYF
J: TRBJ2-7; V: TRBV28; CDR3: CASSLGSQGSYEQYF
J: TRBJ1-6; V: TRBV5-1; CDR3: CASSVGTYNSPLHF
J: TRBJ2-7; V: TRBV5-1; CDR3: CASSVEGEQYF
J: TRBJ1-5; V: TRBV29-1; CDR3: CSVGFARGQPQHF
J: TRBJ2-5; V: TRBV27; CDR3: CASRDTGGGETQYF
J: TRBJ2-5; V: TRBV6-6; CDR3: CASRPRAGQETQYF
J: TRBJ1-3; V: TRBV2; CDR3: CASSALAGAGNTIYF
J: TRBJ2-1; V: TRBV19; CDR3: CASSISGGGSYNEQFF
J: TRBJ1-2; V: TRBV7-2; CDR3: CASSFTNVAKTGGYTF
J: TRBJ2-2; V: TRBV29-1; CDR3: CSVVTSGGTSTGELFF
J: TRBJ2-2; V: TRBV9; CDR3: CASRSQGETGELFF
J: TRBJ2-3; V: TRBV15; CDR3: CATSSQAKVVGTDTQYF
J: TRBJ2-5; V: TRBV28; CDR3: CASSSLWQGRKETQYF
J: TRBJ1-1; V: TRBV6-1; CDR3: CASGGAAGAFF
J: TRBJ2-7; V: TRBV9; CDR3: CASSPRQGSGYEQYF
J: TRBJ2-7; V: TRBV28; CDR3: CASTTQGYEQYF
J: TRBJ2-1; V: TRBV5-6; CDR3: CASSFSGGSYNEQFF
J: TRBJ1-1; V: TRBV2; CDR3: CASMTGQGNTEAFF
J: TRBJ1-3; V: TRBV28; CDR3: CASSLGYRISGNTIYF
J: TRBJ1-2; V: TRBV29-1; CDR3: CSVSSGSYGYTF
J: TRBJ1-2; V: TRBV2; CDR3: CASRRDRQHNYGYTF
J: TRBJ2-7; V: TRBV5-1; CDR3: CASSPLETVYEQYF
J: TRBJ2-7; V: TRBV27; CDR3: CASSPLLAGAYEQYF
J: TRBJ2-1; V: TRBV10-1; CDR3: CASSGPRFGSRYYNEQFF
J: TRBJ1-5; V: TRBV7-9; CDR3: CASSLTEPWTSQHF
J: TRBJ2-6; V: TRBV6-4; CDR3: CASSGQGTSGANVLTF
J: TRBJ2-3; V: TRBV19; CDR3: CASRNRPHTSTDTQYF
J: TRBJ2-7; V: TRBV4-3; CDR3: CASSKEVGADYEQYF
J: TRBJ1-6; V: TRBV12-3/TRBV12-4; CDR3: CASSFLASPLHF
J: TRBJ1-1; V: TRBV9; CDR3: CASSVDRGPEAFF
J: TRBJ2-2; V: TRBV27; CDR3: CASSPGLAGTGELFF
J: TRBJ2-1; V: TRBV2; CDR3: CASMADRTNEQFF
J: TRBJ1-6; V: TRBV19; CDR3: CASSMTRPGSPLHF
J: TRBJ2-3; V: TRBV3-1/TRBV3-2; CDR3: CASSPSSAADTQYF
J: TRBJ1-1; V: TRBV5-4; CDR3: CASSLQGGGTEAFF